This is a list of T cell receptor beta chains from one sample in a study of control samples from healthy donors and cancer patients. Only in-frame clones appear in the TCRdb table, and some are missing; sequencing was by immunoSEQ multiplex PCR. The sample contains about 130,000 clones, roughly 94% of which appear only once. The sequenced sample was PBMCs. Every receptor here comes from a man in his sixties with colorectal cancer. Each CDR3 is given with its conserved first and last residue. D genes are given only for firm matches. Rows may omit the clone size; those that give it use once, few, many or a size class.

cdr3_aa cdr3_nt clone_size v_call cdr3_length d_call j_call
CASSQVGDSLYGYTF TGTGCCAGCAGCCAAGTTGGGGACAGCCTATATGGCTACACCTTC - TRBV3-1/TRBV3-2 15 TRBD1 TRBJ1-2
CASSMDSNQPQHF TGTGCCAGCAGCATGGACAGCAATCAGCCCCAGCATTTT - TRBV5-4 13 - TRBJ1-5
CASSHSNQPQHF TGTGCCAGCAGCCATAGCAATCAGCCCCAGCATTTT - TRBV25-1 12 - TRBJ1-5
CASSQGGNTEAFF TGTGCCAGCAGCCAAGGGGGGAACACTGAAGCTTTCTTT - TRBV11-3 13 - TRBJ1-1
CASSLSTGGGYEQYF TGTGCCAGCAGTTTATCCACAGGGGGCGGATACGAGCAGTACTTC - TRBV27 15 TRBD1 TRBJ2-7
CASSQAAAAGGPGGYEQYF TGCGCCAGCAGCCAAGCGGCGGCGGCGGGGGGGCCCGGGGGGTACGAGCAGTACTTC - TRBV4-3 19 TRBD2 TRBJ2-7
CASSPQKILGTDTQYF TGTGCCAGCAGCCCCCAAAAAATATTGGGGACAGATACGCAGTATTTT - TRBV27 16 - TRBJ2-3
CASSYRSLDEQYF TGTGCCAGCAGTTACCGAAGCTTGGACGAGCAGTACTTC - TRBV6-5 13 - TRBJ2-7
CASSLGGNSYEQYF TGCGCCAGCAGCTTAGGGGGAAACTCCTACGAGCAGTACTTC - TRBV5-1 14 - TRBJ2-7
CASRGQGINYGYTF TGTGCCAGCCGTGGACAGGGGATTAACTATGGCTACACCTTC - TRBV5-6 14 TRBD1 TRBJ1-2
CASSPESIRVRGEKLFF TGTGCCAGCAGCCCCGAGAGTATCAGGGTGAGGGGTGAAAAACTGTTTTTT - TRBV11-2 17 - TRBJ1-4
CASSQNFYGYTF TGTGCCAGTTCCCAGAATTTCTATGGCTACACCTTC - TRBV19 12 - TRBJ1-2
CAISEGGIAFF TGTGCCATCAGTGAAGGAGGGATAGCTTTCTTT few TRBV10-3 11 - TRBJ1-1
CASSIDRASYGYTF TGTGCCAGCAGTATTGACAGGGCCTCCTATGGCTACACCTTC - TRBV6-2/TRBV6-3 14 TRBD1 TRBJ1-2
CASSVASGETQYF TGTGCCAGCAGCGTAGCTTCAGGGGAGACCCAGTACTTC - TRBV9 13 - TRBJ2-5
CASRPGTGFTNYGYTF TGTGCCAGCAGACCTGGGACAGGTTTTACTAACTATGGCTACACCTTC - TRBV6-2/TRBV6-3 16 TRBD1 TRBJ1-2
CAISDPLYGYTF TGTGCCATCAGTGATCCCCTGTATGGCTACACCTTC - TRBV10-3 12 - TRBJ1-2
CASSLGGTAPYEQYF TGCGCCAGCAGCTTGGGGGGGACCGCCCCCTACGAGCAGTACTTC - TRBV5-1 15 - TRBJ2-7
CSVEGRATEAFF TGCAGCGTTGAAGGGAGGGCCACTGAAGCTTTCTTT once TRBV29-1 12 - TRBJ1-1
CASSPFSGFHEQYF TGTGCCAGTAGTCCCTTCTCCGGGTTCCACGAGCAGTACTTC - TRBV19 14 - TRBJ2-7
CASSYNRGSGNTIYF TGTGCCAGCAGTTACAACAGGGGGTCTGGAAACACCATATATTTT - TRBV6-5 15 TRBD1 TRBJ1-3
CASSSGTSQETQYF TGTGCCAGCAGCTCGGGGACTTCCCAAGAGACCCAGTACTTC - TRBV7-2 14 - TRBJ2-5
CASSKGKRGDHNEQFF TGTGCCAGCAGCAAAGGTAAGCGGGGGGACCACAATGAGCAGTTCTTC - TRBV21-1 16 - TRBJ2-1
CASSPRTGGNYGYTF TGCGCCAGCAGCCCCCGGACAGGGGGAAACTATGGCTACACCTTC - TRBV4-1 15 TRBD1 TRBJ1-2
CASSILSGTYSYNEQFF TGTGCCAGTAGTATATTGTCGGGTACTTACTCCTACAATGAGCAGTTCTTC - TRBV19 17 - TRBJ2-1
CASSQGLVRGRHNEQFF TGCGCCAGCAGCCAAGGGTTGGTGCGGGGGCGACACAATGAGCAGTTCTTC once TRBV4-1 17 - TRBJ2-1
CATRAATEAFF TGTGCCACCCGGGCGGCGACTGAAGCTTTCTTT - TRBV19 11 - TRBJ1-1
CASSLVSLSNYEQYF TGTGCCAGCAGCTTAGTGAGTCTATCCAACTACGAGCAGTACTTC - TRBV7-2 15 - TRBJ2-7
CASSLALGEQYF TGTGCCAGCAGCTTAGCCCTTGGCGAGCAGTACTTC - TRBV11-3 12 - TRBJ2-7
CASSRRGGEETQYF TGTGCCAGCAGCAGGCGGGGGGGGGAAGAGACCCAGTACTTC - TRBV5-4 14 TRBD2 TRBJ2-5
CASSYGLAGTDTQYF TGCGCCAGCAGCTACGGACTAGCGGGGACAGATACGCAGTATTTT - TRBV5-1 15 TRBD2 TRBJ2-3
CASSLRSAGDYGYTF TGTGCCAGCAGCTTAAGAAGCGCAGGGGACTATGGCTACACCTTC - TRBV7-7 15 - TRBJ1-2
CASSQDLGAPRSGNTIYF TGTGCCAGCAGCCAAGATCTGGGGGCCCCCCGTTCCGGAAACACCATATATTTT - TRBV3-1/TRBV3-2 18 - TRBJ1-3
CASGPGVIGTDTQYF TGTGCTAGTGGTCCAGGGGTCATTGGTACAGATACGCAGTATTTT - TRBV12-5 15 - TRBJ2-3
CASHRPGYGYTF TGTGCCAGCCATAGGCCGGGTTATGGCTACACCTTC - TRBV28 12 - TRBJ1-2
CASSPRTGGWAGELFF TGTGCCAGCAGCCCCCGGACAGGGGGATGGGCCGGGGAGCTGTTTTTT - TRBV7-8 16 TRBD1 TRBJ2-2
CASSLGRQVPEAFF TGTGCCAGCAGCTTAGGCCGACAGGTCCCCGAAGCTTTCTTT - TRBV7-9 14 - TRBJ1-1
CASRNQPANTEAFF TGTGCCAGTAGGAATCAGCCGGCAAACACTGAAGCTTTCTTT - TRBV19 14 - TRBJ1-1
CASSFGGQANPHYGYTF TGTGCCAGCAGTTTTGGAGGACAGGCCAACCCCCACTATGGCTACACCTTC - TRBV27 17 TRBD1 TRBJ1-2
CASSHDMNTEAFF TGTGCCAGCAGCCATGACATGAACACTGAAGCTTTCTTT - TRBV3-1/TRBV3-2 13 - TRBJ1-1
CASSLATDTQYF TGCGCCAGCAGCCTCGCTACAGATACGCAGTATTTT once TRBV5-1 12 - TRBJ2-3
CASSLVPTAGNTIYF TGTGCCAGCAGCTTAGTTCCTACGGCTGGAAACACCATATATTTT few TRBV7-2 15 - TRBJ1-3
CASRNTNLGTEAFF TGTGCCAGCAGAAACACCAACTTGGGGACTGAAGCTTTCTTT once TRBV6-4 14 - TRBJ1-1
CASSLFTSTDTQYF TGTGCCAGCAGCTTATTTACGTCGACAGATACGCAGTATTTT - TRBV7-9 14 - TRBJ2-3
CASSPGAYGYTF TGTGCCAGCAGTCCGGGGGCCTATGGCTACACCTTC - TRBV12-3/TRBV12-4 12 - TRBJ1-2
CASSLGRDTEAFF TGTGCCAGCAGTCTCGGTAGGGACACTGAAGCTTTCTTT - TRBV6-2/TRBV6-3 13 - TRBJ1-1
CASSNRDRGHEKLFF TGTGCCAGTAGTAACCGGGACAGGGGACATGAAAAACTGTTTTTT once TRBV19 15 TRBD1 TRBJ1-4
CASSYRGGTEAFF TGTGCCAGCAGTTACAGGGGAGGGACTGAAGCTTTCTTT - TRBV6-2/TRBV6-3 13 - TRBJ1-1
CASSEGGQGANYGYTF TGCGCCAGCAGTGAGGGCGGACAGGGGGCTAACTATGGCTACACCTTC - TRBV10-2 16 TRBD1 TRBJ1-2
CASSRFGGPDTQYF TGTGCCAGCAGTCGTTTTGGTGGCCCAGATACGCAGTATTTT - TRBV27 14 - TRBJ2-3
CASSGGNYGYTF TGTGCCAGCAGTGGAGGGAACTATGGCTACACCTTC - TRBV2 12 - TRBJ1-2
CASSEGVNFF TGTGCCAGCAGTGAAGGGGTGAATTTCTTT - TRBV2 10 - TRBJ1-1
CASSLGQVFTEAFF TGTGCCAGCAGCTTAGGACAGGTATTCACTGAAGCTTTCTTT - TRBV13 14 - TRBJ1-1
CSAIRADTQYF TGCAGTGCTATTAGAGCAGATACGCAGTATTTT - TRBV20-1 11 - TRBJ2-3
CASSLSRGQNQPQHF TGTGCCAGCAGCTTGAGCAGGGGGCAAAATCAGCCCCAGCATTTT - TRBV5-6 15 TRBD1 TRBJ1-5
CASSYGVYGNTIYF TGTGCCAGCAGTTACGGCGTATATGGAAACACCATATATTTT - TRBV6-5 14 - TRBJ1-3
CASSQASGGTYEQYF TGTGCCAGCAGCCAGGCTAGCGGGGGGACCTACGAGCAGTACTTC - TRBV3-1/TRBV3-2 15 TRBD2 TRBJ2-7
CASSLQVEQFF TGTGCCAGCAGCCTTCAAGTTGAGCAGTTCTTC - TRBV14 11 - TRBJ2-1
CSARYQTEAFF TGCAGTGCTAGGTACCAGACTGAAGCTTTCTTT - TRBV20-1 11 - TRBJ1-1
CASSLGTALTYEQYF TGCGCCAGCAGTCTAGGGACAGCCCTTACCTACGAGCAGTACTTC - TRBV23-1 15 TRBD1 TRBJ2-7